This T cell receptor beta chain was captured in a study of identical twins. Addition of a universal primer site occurred through template switching, and cDNA carried unique molecular identifiers. Each CDR3 protein is one row after TCRdb ran MiXCR on the 5' RACE reads. The table includes 1.5 million to 2 million distinct CDR3 sequences, under 35% detected once. The CDR3 contains 14 residues. Losses at the gene ends were 4 bases for V and 2 bases for J; bases not matched to a gene: 5. The germline V gene has CDR1 SGHRS and CDR2 YFSETQ. Findings of the study overall: Monozygotic twin pairs showed more out-of-frame TCR alpha sharing than models estimated. Zero-insertion results could be subject to partial confounding by invariant MAIT and iNKT cells. There were fewer insertions in abundant cord blood beta clonotypes, but memory repertoires showed no such pattern.

This clonotype was seen at least ten times. Antigen specificity is unknown. This clonotype was sampled from a newborn girl in good health. The specimen was cord blood. The chain combines TRBV5-1 with TRBJ2-5; 7 bases line up with TRBD1. The CDR3 bases are TGCGCCAGCAGCAAGGGACAGCTACAAGAGACCCAGTACTTC. Residues: CASSKGQLQETQYF.